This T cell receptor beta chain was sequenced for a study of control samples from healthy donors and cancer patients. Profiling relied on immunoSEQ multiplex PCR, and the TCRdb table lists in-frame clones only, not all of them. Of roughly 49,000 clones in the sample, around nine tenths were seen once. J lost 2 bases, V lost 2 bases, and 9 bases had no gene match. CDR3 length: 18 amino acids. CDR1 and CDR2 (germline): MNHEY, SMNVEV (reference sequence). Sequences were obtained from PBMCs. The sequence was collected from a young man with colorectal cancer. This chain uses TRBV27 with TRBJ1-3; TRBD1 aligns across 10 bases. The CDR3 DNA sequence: TGTGCCAGCAGTTTAGCCCGTCCCGGGACAGGGGCTGGAAACACCATATATTTT. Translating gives CASSLARPGTGAGNTIYF.